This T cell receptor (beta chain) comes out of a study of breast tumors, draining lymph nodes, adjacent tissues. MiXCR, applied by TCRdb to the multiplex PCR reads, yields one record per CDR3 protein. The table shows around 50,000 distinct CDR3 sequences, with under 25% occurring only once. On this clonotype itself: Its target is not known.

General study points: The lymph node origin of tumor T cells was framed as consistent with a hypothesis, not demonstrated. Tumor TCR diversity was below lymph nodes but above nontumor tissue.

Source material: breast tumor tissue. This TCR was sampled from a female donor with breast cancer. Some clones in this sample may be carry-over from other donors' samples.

The CDR3 region is CASSKRQESRPYEQYF. The CDR3 DNA follows: TGTGCCAGCAGTAAACGGCAGGAGTCCCGCCCCTACGAGCAGTACTTC. The chain recombines TRBV6-5 with TRBJ2-7; no definite D call. V dropped 5 bases and J dropped 2 bases, with 19 bases sitting between them. The length of the CDR3 is 16 residues. Per the germline V gene, CDR1 is MNHEY and CDR2 is SVGAGI.